Here is one T cell receptor beta chain with its context. V was pared by 5 bases and J by 5 bases, with 16 bases between. Per the germline V gene, CDR1 is MNHEY and CDR2 is SVGEGT. The CDR3 extends over 14 amino acids. These data are taken from a study of T cell responses to AZD1222 COVID-19 vaccine. Measured with immunoSEQ multiplex PCR; TCRdb has only the in-frame clones, and not every one. The sample carries some 150,000 clones, more than 70% recorded once. Samples with a second dose at about 4 or about 12 weeks were pooled together. The specimen was peripheral blood, collected 28 days after the second AZD1222 dose. The chain combines TRBV6-2 or TRBV6-3 with TRBJ2-7; tentatively, D is TRBD1 or TRBD2 (6 bases each). The TCR comes from an adult who received the AZD1222 COVID-19 vaccine. CDR3 loop: CASSTYGGLDEQYF. The CDR3 region has the DNA TGTGCCAGCAGTACCTACGGGGGCCTGGACGAGCAGTACTTC.